These 23 T cell receptor beta chains were sequenced from one sample in a study of T-cell memory formation after mild COVID-19. Via MiXCR, TCRdb re-called the 5' RACE reads, giving one row per CDR3 protein. Among under 700,000 distinct CDR3 sequences listed, about a fifth were seen once. Sequencing input: PBMCs or a T cell subset sorted from them (not recorded which). All receptors derive from an adult woman who had mild COVID-19 (a few samples of this study predate the infection). Cell type and time point are not known.

CDR3: CASSYWGLGETQYF. In nucleotides, the CDR3 is TGTGCCAGCAGTTACTGGGGGTTAGGGGAGACCCAGTACTTC. The J gene is TRBJ2-5, the V gene TRBV12-3 or TRBV12-4, with D perhaps matching TRBD1 or TRBD2 (5 bases each). The CDR3 sequence is 14 residues long. Trimming took 4 bases from V and 5 from J, leaving 14 bases between them.

The chain couples TRBV7-2 to TRBJ2-1; 13 positions agree with TRBD2. This CDR3 region has 17 residues. The trim removed 8 bases at V and 10 bases at J, leaving 17 bases unmatched. Per germline, CDR1 SGHTA and CDR2 FQGNSA. The CDR3 loop is CASPPTEGTSGVVEQFF. The CDR3 DNA reads TGTGCCAGCCCCCCGACGGAGGGGACTAGCGGGGTAGTCGAGCAGTTCTTC.

This clonotype occurred many times. V is TRBV11-2 and J is TRBJ2-3; D may be TRBD2 (5 bases). The V end lost 5 bases, the J end lost 5 bases, and 11 bases lay between the germline ends. Germline V lookup: CDR1 SGHAT, CDR2 FQNNGV. CDR3 length: 13 residues. Here the CDR3 DNA reads TGTGCCAGCAGCGGGAGTGTGAGAGATACGCAGTATTTT. Encoded protein: CASSGSVRDTQYF. Full variable domain (outside the CDR3, taken from reference TRBV11-2 and TRBJ2-3): EAGVAQSPRYKIIEKRQSVAFWCNPISGHATLYWYQQILGQGPKLLIQFQNNGVVDDSQLPKDRFSAERLKGVDSTLKIQPAKLEDSAVYLCASSGSVRDTQYFGPGTRLTVL.

The chain has TRBV24-1 and TRBJ2-3; no reliable D call. CDR3 length: 14 amino acids. V was clipped by 5 bases and J by 6 bases, with 14 bases between them. The germline CDR1 and CDR2 sequences are KGHDR and SFDVKD. This CDR3 reads CATSVRRLSDTQYF. In DNA, the CDR3 is TGTGCCACCAGTGTCCGGCGGCTTTCGGATACGCAGTATTTT.

This clonotype occurred a few times. The chain links TRBV7-8 to TRBJ2-1; D gene uncertain. Germline V gene data show CDR1 as SGHVS and CDR2 as FQNEAQ. Trimming removed 1 base at V and 1 base at J, with 14 bases between. The CDR3 runs to 17 residues. CDR3 loop: CASSLDGVLVSYNEQFF. In nucleotides, the CDR3 is TGTGCCAGCAGCTTAGATGGGGTGTTGGTGTCCTACAATGAGCAGTTCTTC. Filled out from reference TRBV7-8 and TRBJ2-1, the complete variable domain reads GAGVSQSPRYKVAKRGQDVALRCDPISGHVSLFWYQQALGQGPEFLTYFQNEAQLDKSGLPSDRFFAERPEGSVSTLKIQRTQQEDSAVYLCASSLDGVLVSYNEQFFGPGTRLTVL.

The sample holds a few counts of this clonotype. This sequence joins TRBV5-1 and TRBJ2-5; TRBD1 aligns across 7 bases. Germline V gene lookup returns CDR1 SGHRS and CDR2 YFSETQ. V was pared by 0 bases and J by 5 bases, with 7 bases of the junction left unmatched. This CDR3 comprises 15 residues. The CDR3 is CASSLGHRGSETQYF. The DNA of the CDR3 is TGCGCCAGCAGCTTGGGTCACAGGGGTAGCGAGACCCAGTACTTC.

There are a few counts of this clonotype. This chain connects TRBV7-6 to TRBJ2-2, with D perhaps assigned TRBD1 or TRBD2 (5 bases each). V lost 5 bases, J lost 7 bases, and 17 bases lay in between. Germline V CDR1 and CDR2: SGHVS, FNYEAQ. The length of the CDR3 is 15 residues. The CDR3 sequence: CASSHPPGTGGELFF. In DNA, the CDR3 is TGTGCCAGCAGCCATCCCCCCGGGACCGGCGGGGAGCTGTTTTTT.

This clonotype came up a few times. The chain combines TRBV5-1 with TRBJ1-2; 7 bases are a match to TRBD1. The CDR3 is 19 amino acids. The J segment lost 0 bases and the V segment lost 1 base, leaving 15 bases of the junction unmatched. Germline V gene lookup returns CDR1 SGHRS and CDR2 YFSETQ. The CDR3 spells CASSLRAPGQLLANYGYTF. Written as DNA, the CDR3 is TGCGCCAGCAGCTTGAGGGCCCCGGGACAGCTTTTAGCTAACTATGGCTACACCTTC.

This clonotype has just a few counts. This chain links TRBV29-1 with TRBJ2-6, with 8 positions matching TRBD1. CDR3 length: 16 amino acids. V lost 7 bases and J lost 0; bases outside the gene matches: 8. CDR1 is SQVTM, CDR2 ANQGSEA, per germline. CDR3 loop: CSAWTGRSSGANVLTF. The CDR3 DNA reads as TGCAGCGCCTGGACAGGGAGAAGCTCTGGGGCCAACGTCCTGACTTTC.

The chain uses TRBV5-1 and TRBJ2-2, with no clear D. V gave up 5 bases and J gave up 1 base, with 12 bases separating them. Germline lookup yields CDR1 SGHRS and CDR2 YFSETQ. This CDR3 region has 15 residues. In DNA form, the CDR3 reads TGCGCCAGCAGTTCCTCTACATTGAACACCGGGGAGCTGTTTTTT. Its translation: CASSSSTLNTGELFF.

CDR3 sequence (DNA): TGTGCCAGCAGCCCCTTTCGGGATACGCAGTATTTT. The encoded protein is CASSPFRDTQYF. The V call is TRBV12-3 or TRBV12-4, the J call TRBJ2-3; D not certain. CDR3 length: 12 amino acids. V was clipped by 6 bases and J by 6 bases, with 10 bases between them.

This clonotype turned up a few times. The rearrangement uses TRBV29-1 and TRBJ2-5; a weak D match, TRBD2 (7 bases). Germline V gives CDR1 SQVTM, CDR2 ANQGSEA. This CDR3 is built from 15 residues. V was trimmed by 0 bases and J by 5 bases, leaving 16 bases between them. The CDR3 spells CSVEDTGGRGETQYF. The CDR3 region has the DNA TGCAGCGTTGAAGATACGGGGGGCCGCGGGGAGACCCAGTACTTC. The entire variable domain, with the rest obtained from reference TRBV29-1 and TRBJ2-5, is as follows: SAVISQKPSRDICQRGTSLTIQCQVDSQVTMMFWYRQQPGQSLTLIATANQGSEATYESGFVIDKFPISRPNLTFSTLTVSNMSPEDSSIYLCSVEDTGGRGETQYFGPGTRLLVL.

This clonotype was seen a handful of times. The CDR3: CASSLLPGQDPYGYTF. The CDR3 DNA follows: TGTGCCAGCAGCTTACTACCGGGACAGGACCCTTATGGCTACACCTTC. V gene TRBV7-2 combines with J gene TRBJ1-2; 8 bases match TRBD1. The CDR3 length is 16 residues. CDR1 and CDR2 from the germline V gene are SGHTA and FQGNSA. J lost 5 bases, V lost 2 bases, and 10 bases had no gene match.

Ten or more counts support this clonotype. V usage is TRBV20-1 and J usage is TRBJ2-7; 10 positions match TRBD1. Germline V CDR1 and CDR2: DFQATT, SNEGSKA (reference sequence). The CDR3 consists of 13 residues. The V gene end was trimmed by 7 bases and the J gene end by 0 bases; junction bases not matched to a gene: 3. The DNA of the CDR3 is TGCAGTGTTGGACAGGGGGTCTCCTACGAGCAGTACTTC. Translation: CSVGQGVSYEQYF.

This clonotype was found a few times. The gene calls are TRBV4-1 and TRBJ1-2, with D possibly TRBD1 on 5 matching bases. The V end lost 0 bases, the J end lost 8 bases, and 7 bases lay between the germline ends. This CDR3 is 12 amino acids long. Germline assignment: CDR1 MGHRA and CDR2 YSYEKL. CDR3 sequence: CASSQDWGGYTF. CDR3 DNA sequence: TGCGCCAGCAGCCAAGATTGGGGCGGCTACACCTTC.

This clonotype was seen more than once but under ten times. This chain uses TRBV4-2 with TRBJ2-7; D perhaps matches TRBD2 (5 bases). CDR1 and CDR2 (germline): LGHNA, YNFKEQ. Trimming shortened V by 0 bases and J by 0 bases, and 15 bases separated the two germline ends. The CDR3 spans 17 residues. Here the CDR3 reads CASSQDRSERASYEQYF. The CDR3 coding sequence is TGTGCCAGCAGCCAAGATCGAAGCGAGAGGGCCTCCTACGAGCAGTACTTC.

The rearrangement joins TRBV4-2 to TRBJ2-1; 8 nucleotides align to TRBD2. V shed 0 bases and J 4 bases; nucleotides not matched to a gene: 5. Looked up from germline, CDR1 is LGHNA and CDR2 is YNFKEQ. CDR3 size: 16 residues. CDR3 protein: CASSQEDGRGYNEQFF. For the CDR3, the DNA is TGTGCCAGCAGCCAAGAGGACGGGAGGGGTTACAATGAGCAGTTCTTC.

The CDR3 protein is CASSEESGGGPGDTQYF. As DNA, the CDR3 is TGTGCCAGCAGTGAAGAGTCGGGCGGGGGCCCGGGGGATACGCAGTATTTT. The J gene is TRBJ2-3, the V gene TRBV6-1, with D perhaps TRBD2 (7 bases). CDR3 size: 17 residues. The germline V gene has CDR1 MNHNS and CDR2 SASEGT. The germline V and J ends were trimmed by 1 base and 6 bases, with 20 bases remaining between them.

This clonotype was seen only a few times. The chain links TRBV29-1 to TRBJ1-5, with unresolved D. CDR1 SQVTM and CDR2 ANQGSEA come from the germline V gene. The CDR3 length is 13 residues. V was cut by 4 bases and J by 2 bases, with 9 bases left in between. The CDR3, as DNA: TGCAGCGTTGTTGTCGGAGGCAATCAGCCCCAGCATTTT. Its translation is CSVVVGGNQPQHF.

The chain employs TRBV7-9 and TRBJ1-3, with D tentatively TRBD1 (5 bases). CDR1 and CDR2 from the germline V gene are SEHNR and FQNEAQ (reference sequence). V was trimmed by 7 bases and J by 4 bases, leaving 20 bases between them. The CDR3 spans 16 residues. The CDR3 nucleotides read TGTGCCAGCACCGGGGCCGACCTTCGAAACGGAAACACCATATATTTT. As protein: CASTGADLRNGNTIYF.

A few counts support this clonotype. The chain joins TRBV4-1 to TRBJ1-4; 7 nucleotides line up with TRBD1. J was trimmed by 8 bases and V by 4 bases; bases with no gene match: 13. This CDR3 contains 16 residues. Germline V gene lookup returns CDR1 MGHRA and CDR2 YSYEKL. The chain's CDR3 is CASSPDGGGAREKLFF. The CDR3 nucleotides are TGCGCCAGCAGCCCAGATGGAGGGGGCGCCCGGGAAAAACTGTTTTTT.

CDR3: CASRAWGVSTNEKLFF. The CDR3 nucleotides are TGTGCCAGCAGAGCGTGGGGCGTTTCTACTAATGAAAAACTGTTTTTT. The gene calls are TRBV2 and TRBJ1-4; TRBD1 might be the D (5 bases). From germline, CDR1 is SNHLY and CDR2 FYNNEI. This CDR3 is 16 amino acids long. V lost 6 bases and J 2 bases, leaving 16 bases between the germline ends. Complete variable domain (other parts from reference TRBV2 and TRBJ1-4): EPEVTQTPSHQVTQMGQEVILRCVPISNHLYFYWYRQILGQKVEFLVSFYNNEISEKSEIFDDQFSVERPDGSNFTLKIRSTKLEDSAMYFCASRAWGVSTNEKLFFGSGTQLSVL.

V gene TRBV4-1 combines with J gene TRBJ2-5, with a possible D match to TRBD2 (5 bases). Trimming removed 5 bases at V and 4 bases at J, with 14 bases between. The V gene's germline CDR1 is MGHRA and CDR2 YSYEKL. The CDR3 contains 14 residues. The CDR3 nucleotides read TGCGCCAGCAGCTCGACTACCTTGGGAGAGACCCAGTACTTC. Its protein product is CASSSTTLGETQYF.